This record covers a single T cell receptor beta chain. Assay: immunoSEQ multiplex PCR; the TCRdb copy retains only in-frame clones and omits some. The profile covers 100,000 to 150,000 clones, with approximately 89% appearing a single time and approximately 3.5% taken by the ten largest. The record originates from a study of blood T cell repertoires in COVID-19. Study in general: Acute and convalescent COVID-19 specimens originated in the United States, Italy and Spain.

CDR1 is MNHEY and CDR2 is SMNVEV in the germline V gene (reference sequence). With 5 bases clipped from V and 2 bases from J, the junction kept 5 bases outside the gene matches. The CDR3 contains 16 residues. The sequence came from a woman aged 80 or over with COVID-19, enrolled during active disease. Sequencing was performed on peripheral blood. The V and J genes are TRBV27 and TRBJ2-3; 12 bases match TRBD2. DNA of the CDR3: TGTGCCAGCAGTATACTAGCGGGAGGAACCACAGATACGCAGTATTTT. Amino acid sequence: CASSILAGGTTDTQYF.